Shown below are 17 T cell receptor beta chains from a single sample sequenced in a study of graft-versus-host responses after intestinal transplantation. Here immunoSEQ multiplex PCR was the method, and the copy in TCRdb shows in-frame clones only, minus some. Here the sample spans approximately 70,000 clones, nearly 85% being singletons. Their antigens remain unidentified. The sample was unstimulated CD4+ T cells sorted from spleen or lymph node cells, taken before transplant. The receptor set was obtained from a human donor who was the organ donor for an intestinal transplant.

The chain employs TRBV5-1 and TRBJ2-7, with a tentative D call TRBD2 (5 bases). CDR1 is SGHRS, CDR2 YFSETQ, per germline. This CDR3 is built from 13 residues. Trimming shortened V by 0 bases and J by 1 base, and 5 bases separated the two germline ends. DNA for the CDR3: TGCGCCAGCAGCTTGGGGGAGTCCTACGAGCAGTACGTC. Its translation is CASSLGESYEQYV.

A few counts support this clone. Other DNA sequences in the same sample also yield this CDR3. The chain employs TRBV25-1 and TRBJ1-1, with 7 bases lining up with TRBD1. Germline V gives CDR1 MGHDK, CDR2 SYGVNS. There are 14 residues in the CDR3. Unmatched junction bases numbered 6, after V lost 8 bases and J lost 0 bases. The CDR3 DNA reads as TGTGCCAGCGGGAGGACAGGCCTGAACACTGAAGCTTTCTTT. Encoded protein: CASGRTGLNTEAFF.

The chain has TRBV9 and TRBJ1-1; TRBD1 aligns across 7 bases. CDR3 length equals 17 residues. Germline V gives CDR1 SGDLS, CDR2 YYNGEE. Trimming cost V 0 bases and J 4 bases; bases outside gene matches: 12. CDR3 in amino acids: CASSVDVLRGLRTEAFF. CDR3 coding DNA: TGTGCCAGCAGCGTAGACGTTCTAAGGGGGCTTCGCACTGAAGCTTTCTTT.

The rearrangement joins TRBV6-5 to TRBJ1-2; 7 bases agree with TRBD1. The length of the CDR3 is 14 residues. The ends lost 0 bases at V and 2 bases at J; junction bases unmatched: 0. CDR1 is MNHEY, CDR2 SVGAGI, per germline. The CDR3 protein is CASSYSTGNYGYTF. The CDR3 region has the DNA TGTGCCAGCAGTTACTCGACAGGGAACTATGGCTACACCTTC.

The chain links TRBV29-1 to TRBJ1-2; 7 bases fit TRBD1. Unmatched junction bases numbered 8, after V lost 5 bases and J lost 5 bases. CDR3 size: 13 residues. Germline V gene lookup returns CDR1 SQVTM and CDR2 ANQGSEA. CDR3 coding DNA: TGCAGCGTTAGAAAGGGACAGACTTATGGCTACACCTTC. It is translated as CSVRKGQTYGYTF.

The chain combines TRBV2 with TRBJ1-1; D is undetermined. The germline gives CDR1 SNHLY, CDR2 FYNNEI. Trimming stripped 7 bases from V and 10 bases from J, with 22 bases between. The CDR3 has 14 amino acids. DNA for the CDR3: TGTGCCAGCACGCCCTACCGAGGGAAGATGGGAGCTTTCTTT. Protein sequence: CASTPYRGKMGAFF.

CDR3 DNA: TGTGCCGGGGGGTCCCCTTCGTGGAGCACAGATACGCAGTATTTT. Translation: CAGGSPSWSTDTQYF. The V and J genes are TRBV2 and TRBJ2-3, with D possibly matching TRBD2 (6 bases). This CDR3 region has 15 residues. The V end lost 11 bases, the J end lost 0 bases, and 18 bases lay between the germline ends. CDR1 and CDR2 from the germline V gene are SNHLY and FYNNEI.

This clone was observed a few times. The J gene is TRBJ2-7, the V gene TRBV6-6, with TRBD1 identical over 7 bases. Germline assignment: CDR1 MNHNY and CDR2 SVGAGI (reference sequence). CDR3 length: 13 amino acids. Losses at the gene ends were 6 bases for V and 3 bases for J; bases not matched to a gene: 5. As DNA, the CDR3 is TGTGCCAGCAGGTTGGGACAGATCTACGAGCAGTACGTC. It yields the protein CASRLGQIYEQYV.

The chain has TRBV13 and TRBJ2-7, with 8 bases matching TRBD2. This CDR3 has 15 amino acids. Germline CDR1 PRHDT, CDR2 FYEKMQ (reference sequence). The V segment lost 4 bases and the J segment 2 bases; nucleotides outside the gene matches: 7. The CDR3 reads CASSYSGGVTYEQYV. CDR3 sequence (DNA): TGTGCCAGCAGCTACAGCGGGGGCGTAACCTACGAGCAGTACGTC.

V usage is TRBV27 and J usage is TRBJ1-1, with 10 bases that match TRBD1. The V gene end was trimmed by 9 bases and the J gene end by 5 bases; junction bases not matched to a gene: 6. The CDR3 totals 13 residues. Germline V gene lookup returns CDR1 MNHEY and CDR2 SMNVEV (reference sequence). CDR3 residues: CASPGQGGTEAFF. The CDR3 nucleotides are TGTGCCAGTCCTGGACAGGGGGGGACTGAAGCTTTCTTT.

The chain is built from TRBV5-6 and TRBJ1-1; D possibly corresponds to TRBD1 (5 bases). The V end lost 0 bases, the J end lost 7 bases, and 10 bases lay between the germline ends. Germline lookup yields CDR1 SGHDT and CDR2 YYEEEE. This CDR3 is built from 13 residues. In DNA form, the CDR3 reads TGTGCCAGCAGCTTGGCAATCCAGGGTGAAGCTTTCTTT. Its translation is CASSLAIQGEAFF.

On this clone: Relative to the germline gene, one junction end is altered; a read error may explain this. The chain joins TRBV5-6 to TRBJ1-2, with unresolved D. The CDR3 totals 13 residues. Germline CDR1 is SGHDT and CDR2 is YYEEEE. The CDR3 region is CASSGDGAMWWAF. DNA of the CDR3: TGTGCCAGCAGTGGTGACGGAGCTATGTGGTGGGCCTTC.

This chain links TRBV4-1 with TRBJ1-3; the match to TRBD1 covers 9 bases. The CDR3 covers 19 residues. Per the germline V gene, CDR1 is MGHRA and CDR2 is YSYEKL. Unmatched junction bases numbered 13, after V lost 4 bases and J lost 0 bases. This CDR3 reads CASSLTRRMTGGSGNTIYF. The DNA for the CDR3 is TGCGCCAGCAGCCTGACAAGAAGAATGACAGGGGGCTCTGGAAACACCATATATTTT.

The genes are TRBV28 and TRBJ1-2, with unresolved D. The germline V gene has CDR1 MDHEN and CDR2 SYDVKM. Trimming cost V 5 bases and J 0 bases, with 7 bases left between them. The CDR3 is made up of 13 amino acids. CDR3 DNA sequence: TGTGCCAGCAGTAATACAGCTAACTATGGCTACACCTTC. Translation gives CASSNTANYGYTF.

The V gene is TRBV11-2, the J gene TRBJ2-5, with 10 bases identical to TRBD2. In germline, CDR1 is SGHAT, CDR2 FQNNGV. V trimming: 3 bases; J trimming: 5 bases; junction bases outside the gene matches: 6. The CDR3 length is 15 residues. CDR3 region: CASSFPAGGLETQYF. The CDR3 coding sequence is TGTGCCAGCAGCTTTCCAGCGGGGGGGCTTGAGACCCAGTACTTC.

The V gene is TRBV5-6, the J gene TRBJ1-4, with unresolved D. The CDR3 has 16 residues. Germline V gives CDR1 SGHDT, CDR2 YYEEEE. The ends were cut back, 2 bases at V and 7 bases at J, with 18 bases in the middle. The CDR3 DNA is TGTGCCAGCAGCTTAGATGCCCGAGGGTCGGGTGAAAAACTGTTTTTT. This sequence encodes CASSLDARGSGEKLFF. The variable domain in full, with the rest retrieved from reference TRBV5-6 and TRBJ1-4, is DAGVTQSPTHLIKTRGQQVTLRCSPKSGHDTVSWYQQALGQGPQFIFQYYEEEERQRGNFPDRFSGHQFPNYSSELNVNALLLGDSALYLCASSLDARGSGEKLFFGSGTQLSVL.

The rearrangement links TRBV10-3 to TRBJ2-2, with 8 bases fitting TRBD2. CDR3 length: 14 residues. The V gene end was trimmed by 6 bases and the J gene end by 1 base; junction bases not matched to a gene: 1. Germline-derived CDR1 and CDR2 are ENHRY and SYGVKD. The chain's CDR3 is CAIRAGENTGELFF. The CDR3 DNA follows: TGTGCCATCAGAGCGGGGGAGAACACCGGGGAGCTGTTTTTT.